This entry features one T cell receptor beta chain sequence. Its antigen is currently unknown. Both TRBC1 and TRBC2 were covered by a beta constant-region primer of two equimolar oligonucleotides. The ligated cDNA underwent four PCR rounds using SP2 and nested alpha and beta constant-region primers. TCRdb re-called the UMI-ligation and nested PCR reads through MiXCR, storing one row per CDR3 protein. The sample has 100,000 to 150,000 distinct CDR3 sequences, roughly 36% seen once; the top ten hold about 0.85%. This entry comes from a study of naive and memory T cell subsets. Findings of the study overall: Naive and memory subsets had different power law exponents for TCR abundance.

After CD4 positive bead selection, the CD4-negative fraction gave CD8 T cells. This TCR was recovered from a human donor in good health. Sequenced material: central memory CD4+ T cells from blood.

The CDR3 sequence: CASSYSAGSQQFF. The DNA for the CDR3 is TGTGCCAGCAGTTACTCTGCGGGCAGCCAGCAGTTCTTC. This sequence joins TRBV6-2 or TRBV6-3 and TRBJ2-1, with TRBD2 as a possible D gene (5 bases). Germline V CDR1 and CDR2: MNHEY, SVGEGT. The CDR3 has 13 amino acids. Trimming removed 0 bases at V and 11 bases at J, with 11 bases between.